The 26 T cell receptor beta chains presented below share a single source sample, sequenced in a study of blood T cell repertoires in COVID-19. Method: immunoSEQ multiplex PCR; TCRdb's copy keeps in-frame clones and lacks some. The sample includes a few hundred thousand clones, about four fifths of them seen just once. Material: peripheral blood. The receptors originated from a man older than 75 with acute or convalescent COVID-19.

This chain uses TRBV5-1 with TRBJ2-3; D is possibly TRBD1 (6 bases). Germline CDR1 SGHRS, CDR2 YFSETQ. This CDR3 has 13 amino acids. V lost 6 bases, J lost 0 bases, and 8 bases lay in between. The CDR3 sequence: CASNRASTDTQYF. The CDR3 bases are TGCGCCAGCAACAGGGCTAGCACAGATACGCAGTATTTT.

The rearrangement uses TRBV5-1 and TRBJ1-6; TRBD1 matches at 8 bases. Germline CDR1 and CDR2: SGHRS and YFSETQ. V dropped 0 bases and J dropped 8; count of bases not matched to a gene: 10. The CDR3 loop spans 17 amino acids. Written as DNA, the CDR3 is TGCGCCAGCAGCTTGGCCGGACAGGGAGGGATAGATTCACCCCTCCACTTT. This encodes CASSLAGQGGIDSPLHF. Drawing the rest from reference TRBV5-1 and TRBJ1-6, the complete variable domain is KAGVTQTPRYLIKTRGQQVTLSCSPISGHRSVSWYQQTPGQGLQFLFEYFSETQRNKGNFPGRFSGRQFSNSRSEMNVSTLELGDSALYLCASSLAGQGGIDSPLHFGNGTRLTVT.

J is TRBJ1-6 and V is TRBV28; 8 bases agree with TRBD1. The germline gives CDR1 MDHEN, CDR2 SYDVKM. The V and J ends lost 1 base and 10 bases, in that order; junction bases with no gene match: 6. The CDR3 length is 15 residues. The CDR3 region is CASSLSNRGDSPLHF. CDR3 sequence (DNA): TGTGCCAGCAGTTTATCAAACAGGGGGGACTCACCCCTCCACTTT.

This clone was counted a single time. This rearrangement joins TRBV29-1 to TRBJ2-7, with 7 bases identical to TRBD1. Germline V gene data show CDR1 as SQVTM and CDR2 as ANQGSEA. V lost 4 bases and J lost 2; bases outside the gene matches: 2. The CDR3 runs to 12 residues. The CDR3 region has the DNA TGCAGCGTTGGGGACAGCACCTACGAGCAGTACTTC. Encoded protein: CSVGDSTYEQYF.

V is TRBV6-5 and J is TRBJ2-5; D perhaps matches TRBD2 (5 bases). CDR3 length equals 16 residues. CDR1 MNHEY and CDR2 SVGAGI come from the germline V gene. V was cut by 0 bases and J by 5 bases, with 16 bases left in between. DNA for the CDR3: TGTGCCAGCAGTTACTCGACGGAGGTAGCGCGGGAGACCCAGTACTTC. It encodes CASSYSTEVARETQYF.

The chain combines TRBV6-5 with TRBJ1-5; D call uncertain. Looked up from germline, CDR1 is MNHEY and CDR2 is SVGAGI. The CDR3 extends over 14 amino acids. Trimming took off 7 bases at V and 3 bases at J, with 13 bases between the two ends. The CDR3 reads CASNSAGSNQPQHF. CDR3 DNA sequence: TGTGCCAGCAATTCGGCGGGGTCCAATCAGCCCCAGCATTTT.

This clone was counted only a few times. The CDR3 DNA is TGTGCCAGTAGTTTCCTCAGGGGAAGGAACACTGAAGCTTTCTTT. Its protein product is CASSFLRGRNTEAFF. The chain has TRBV19 and TRBJ1-1; possibly TRBD1 for D (6 bases). The CDR3 covers 15 residues. CDR1 and CDR2 from the germline V gene are LNHDA and SQIVND (reference sequence). The germline V and J ends were trimmed by 5 bases and 1 base, with 14 bases remaining between them.

V usage is TRBV30 and J usage is TRBJ1-4, with D hard to call. The CDR3 contains 13 residues. Germline CDR1 and CDR2: GTSNPN and SVGIG (reference sequence). The V end was cut by 3 bases, the J end by 5 bases, with 10 bases between. Here the CDR3 reads CAWRNSPNEKLFF. The CDR3 bases are TGTGCCTGGAGGAACAGTCCGAATGAAAAACTGTTTTTT.

The rearrangement links TRBV5-1 to TRBJ1-1; TRBD1 agrees at 10 bases. Germline trimming cut 0 bases from V and 2 bases from J; bases unmatched to any gene: 4. CDR1 is SGHRS and CDR2 is YFSETQ in the germline V gene. The CDR3 consists of 16 residues. The CDR3 spells CASSLGQGAFNTEAFF. Written as DNA, the CDR3 is TGCGCCAGCAGCTTGGGACAGGGGGCCTTCAACACTGAAGCTTTCTTT.

The chain uses TRBV20-1 and TRBJ2-1, with D unresolved. V was shortened by 6 bases and J by 3 bases, with 6 bases between the two germline ends. Germline loops: CDR1 DFQATT, CDR2 SNEGSKA (reference sequence). The CDR3 extends over 11 amino acids. The CDR3 loop reads CSAPVYNEQFF. In DNA form, the CDR3 reads TGCAGTGCCCCTGTCTACAATGAGCAGTTCTTC.

The chain couples TRBV6-6 to TRBJ2-7, with a weak D call TRBD1 (6 bases). Germline V CDR1 and CDR2: MNHNY, SVGAGI (reference sequence). This CDR3 has 15 amino acids. V lost 5 bases, J lost 3 bases, and 17 bases lay in between. CDR3 DNA sequence: TGTGCCAGCAGTCCTATTCGGGACACCTACTACGAGCAGTACTTC. This sequence encodes CASSPIRDTYYEQYF.

CDR3 in amino acids: CASSLGQGYTGELFF. CDR3 DNA: TGTGCCAGCAGCTTGGGACAGGGGTACACCGGGGAGCTGTTTTTT. V usage is TRBV28 and J usage is TRBJ2-2; 10 bases are a match to TRBD1. The CDR3 consists of 15 residues. The trim removed 6 bases at V and 3 bases at J, leaving 4 bases unmatched. Germline V gives CDR1 MDHEN, CDR2 SYDVKM.

This clone was found once. The rearrangement uses TRBV5-8 and TRBJ2-1, with D tentatively TRBD1 (7 bases). The CDR3 consists of 14 residues. Germline loops: CDR1 SGHTS, CDR2 YDEGEE. V was pared by 0 bases and J by 9 bases, with 13 bases between. The CDR3 protein is CASSLDRGGVEQFF. The CDR3 DNA reads TGTGCCAGCAGCTTGGACAGGGGAGGCGTTGAGCAGTTCTTC.

The chain carries TRBV27 and TRBJ2-6; the D is unclear. Germline CDR1 reads MNHEY; CDR2 reads SMNVEV (reference sequence). The V end was cut by 4 bases, the J end by 0 bases, with 7 bases between. This CDR3 region has 15 residues. The CDR3 sequence: CASSSRSSGANVLTF. The CDR3 bases are TGTGCCAGCAGTTCTAGGAGCTCTGGGGCCAACGTCCTGACTTTC. Drawing the rest from reference TRBV27 and TRBJ2-6, the complete variable domain is EAQVTQNPRYLITVTGKKLTVTCSQNMNHEYMSWYRQDPGLGLRQIYYSMNVEVTDKGDVPEGYKVSRKEKRNFPLILESPSPNQTSLYFCASSSRSSGANVLTFGAGSRLTVL.

The chain joins TRBV24-1 to TRBJ2-3; 13 nucleotides line up with TRBD2. The CDR3 has 15 residues. J was trimmed by 5 bases and V by 5 bases; bases with no gene match: 3. Germline CDR1 and CDR2: KGHDR and SFDVKD. In DNA form, the CDR3 reads TGTGCCACCAGTGGACTAGCGGGGGGCCGAGATACGCAGTATTTT. This codes for CATSGLAGGRDTQYF.

V gene TRBV18 combines with J gene TRBJ2-5, with D possibly matching TRBD1 (6 bases). Germline loops: CDR1 KGHSH, CDR2 LQKENI. Trimming removed 5 bases from V and 1 base from J, with 11 bases in between. The CDR3 covers 14 residues. As DNA, the CDR3 is TGTGCCAGCTCAGGCCGGACAGTCCAAGAGACCCAGTACTTC. Its protein product is CASSGRTVQETQYF. The full variable domain, completed using reference TRBV18 and TRBJ2-5, is NAGVMQNPRHLVRRRGQEARLRCSPMKGHSHVYWYRQLPEEGLKFMVYLQKENIIDESGMPKERFSAEFPKEGPSILRIQQVVRGDSAAYFCASSGRTVQETQYFGPGTRLLVL.

This chain links TRBV5-1 with TRBJ1-3; TRBD1 agrees at 7 bases. Germline CDR1 reads SGHRS; CDR2 reads YFSETQ. The length of the CDR3 is 15 residues. Trimming removed 2 bases from V and 1 base from J; junction bases left unmatched: 3. The CDR3 is CASSFETGSGNTIYF. The CDR3 DNA reads TGCGCCAGCAGCTTCGAGACAGGGTCTGGAAACACCATATATTTT.

The chain carries TRBV5-1 and TRBJ1-2; TRBD1 agrees at 11 bases. There are 14 residues in the CDR3. V trimming: 3 bases; J trimming: 6 bases; junction bases outside the gene matches: 4. Germline CDR1 SGHRS, CDR2 YFSETQ. The CDR3 reads CASSWDRGENGYTF. The CDR3 bases are TGCGCCAGCAGCTGGGACAGGGGGGAAAATGGCTACACCTTC.

This clone has just a few counts. This chain links TRBV18 with TRBJ2-4; 11 bases line up with TRBD1. V lost 6 bases, J lost 5 bases, and 6 bases stayed unmatched. CDR1 KGHSH and CDR2 LQKENI come from the germline V gene. There are 15 residues in the CDR3. DNA of the CDR3: TGTGCCAGCTCGGGTGGACAGGGGGCGCAAAACATTCAGTACTTC. Its protein product is CASSGGQGAQNIQYF. Complete variable domain (other parts from reference TRBV18 and TRBJ2-4): NAGVMQNPRHLVRRRGQEARLRCSPMKGHSHVYWYRQLPEEGLKFMVYLQKENIIDESGMPKERFSAEFPKEGPSILRIQQVVRGDSAAYFCASSGGQGAQNIQYFGAGTRLSVL.

The chain recombines TRBV5-1 with TRBJ1-1; 9 nucleotides agree with TRBD1. V lost 4 bases to trimming and J lost 5 bases; unmatched junction nucleotides: 6. There are 14 residues in the CDR3. The germline V gene encodes CDR1 SGHRS and CDR2 YFSETQ. The DNA of the CDR3 is TGCGCCAGCAGCCCCGGGACAGGGCGAACTGAAGCTTTCTTT. The encoded protein is CASSPGTGRTEAFF.

V usage is TRBV3-1 (or the pseudogene TRBV3-2) and J usage is TRBJ2-7; D unresolved. The CDR3 runs 15 residues. Trimming pared 1 base from V and 4 bases from J, leaving 14 bases between. Germline V gene sequence: CDR1 LGHDT, CDR2 YNNKEL (reference sequence). CDR3 DNA: TGTGCCAGCAGCCAAGCGTACTTTCACTCGTACGAGCAGTACTTC. It yields the protein CASSQAYFHSYEQYF.

This clone appeared a few times. CDR3 in amino acids: CATTGTGAGELFF. In DNA, the CDR3 is TGTGCCACAACGGGCACGGGAGCCGGGGAGCTGTTTTTT. The gene calls are TRBV18 and TRBJ2-2, with D perhaps TRBD2 (6 bases). There are 13 residues in the CDR3. Germline V gene sequence: CDR1 KGHSH, CDR2 LQKENI. With 10 bases removed from V and 6 bases from J, the gap between germline ends came to 15 bases. The variable domain in full, with the rest retrieved from reference TRBV18 and TRBJ2-2, is NAGVMQNPRHLVRRRGQEARLRCSPMKGHSHVYWYRQLPEEGLKFMVYLQKENIIDESGMPKERFSAEFPKEGPSILRIQQVVRGDSAAYFCATTGTGAGELFFGEGSRLTVL.

The rearrangement joins TRBV28 to TRBJ1-5; TRBD1 agrees at 7 bases. Unmatched junction bases numbered 13, after V lost 6 bases and J lost 2 bases. There are 17 residues in the CDR3. Germline loops: CDR1 MDHEN, CDR2 SYDVKM. The CDR3 DNA reads as TGTGCCAGCAGATCACAGGGGTACGGGGGGGGCAATCAGCCCCAGCATTTT. Translation gives CASRSQGYGGGNQPQHF. The full variable domain, in which reference TRBV28 and TRBJ1-5 provide the parts outside the CDR3, is DVKVTQSSRYLVKRTGEKVFLECVQDMDHENMFWYRQDPGLGLRLIYFSYDVKMKEKGDIPEGYSVSREKKERFSLILESASTNQTSMYLCASRSQGYGGGNQPQHFGDGTRLSIL.

The sample holds one count of this clone. This rearrangement joins TRBV18 to TRBJ2-7; 7 bases agree with TRBD2. The CDR3 runs to 16 residues. Germline trimming cut 3 bases from V and 0 bases from J; bases unmatched to any gene: 8. The germline V gene has CDR1 KGHSH and CDR2 LQKENI. The CDR3 sequence: CASSPSSGASSYEQYF. CDR3 bases: TGTGCCAGCTCACCGTCAAGCGGGGCCAGCTCCTACGAGCAGTACTTC.

This chain joins TRBV20-1 and TRBJ2-3; 9 bases agree with TRBD1. The junction had 11 bases not matched to a gene; V was cut back by 3 bases and J by 10 bases. Germline V gene data show CDR1 as DFQATT and CDR2 as SNEGSKA (reference sequence). This CDR3 has 14 residues. The CDR3: CSASATGGLFAQYF. For the CDR3, the DNA is TGCAGTGCTAGTGCGACAGGGGGTCTCTTTGCGCAGTATTTT.

The chain employs TRBV5-1 and TRBJ2-3, with a tentative D call TRBD2 (5 bases). The CDR3 is 15 amino acids. V lost 0 bases to trimming and J lost 3 bases, with 11 bases between them. CDR1 is SGHRS and CDR2 is YFSETQ in the germline V gene. CDR3 region: CASSLDRGATDTQYF. The DNA for the CDR3 is TGCGCCAGCAGCTTGGACCGGGGAGCTACAGATACGCAGTATTTT. Looking up the rest from reference TRBV5-1 and TRBJ2-3 gives the full variable domain: KAGVTQTPRYLIKTRGQQVTLSCSPISGHRSVSWYQQTPGQGLQFLFEYFSETQRNKGNFPGRFSGRQFSNSRSEMNVSTLELGDSALYLCASSLDRGATDTQYFGPGTRLTVL.